The 5 T cell receptor beta chains in this list originate from one sample, sequenced in a study of control samples from healthy donors and cancer patients. The assay was immunoSEQ multiplex PCR, and TCRdb's table has in-frame clones only and misses some. Among 95,000 to 150,000 clones listed, 80% to 95% were seen once. The sequencing sample was made of blood. These receptors were taken from a woman aged 18 to 35 in good health.

CDR3 sequence (DNA): TGTGCCAGCAGCCAAGTGACGCCTAGGTTGACTGAGCAGTTCTTC. It yields the protein CASSQVTPRLTEQFF. J is TRBJ2-1 and V is TRBV14; D remains unclear. In germline, CDR1 is SGHDN, CDR2 FVKESK. This CDR3 spans 15 amino acids. The germline V and J ends were trimmed by 1 base and 9 bases, with 16 bases remaining between them.

This sequence joins TRBV7-3 and TRBJ2-1, with D perhaps matching TRBD1 or TRBD2 (6 bases each). Germline V gives CDR1 SGHTA, CDR2 FQGTGA. The CDR3 runs 14 residues. The germline V and J ends were trimmed by 5 bases and 12 bases, with 20 bases remaining between them. The CDR3 nucleotides are TGTGCCAGCAGCCGGGGGCCCCCCCCAATGAGGCAGTTCTTC. It codes for CASSRGPPPMRQFF. The full variable domain, its missing parts supplied by reference TRBV7-3 and TRBJ2-1, is GAGVSQTPSNKVTEKGKYVELRCDPISGHTALYWYRQSLGQGPEFLIYFQGTGAADDSGLPNDRFFAVRPEGSVSTLKIQRTERGDSAVYLCASSRGPPPMRQFFGPGTRLTVL.

V is TRBV27 and J is TRBJ2-6; 7 bases match TRBD1. The CDR3 covers 17 residues. Trimming at V came to 6 bases and at J to 0 bases, leaving 8 bases not matched to a gene. The V gene's germline CDR1 is MNHEY and CDR2 SMNVEV (reference sequence). The CDR3 protein is CASSLRDSLSGANVLTF. The CDR3 DNA reads as TGTGCCAGCAGCCTCCGGGACAGCCTCTCTGGGGCCAACGTCCTGACTTTC.

This chain uses TRBV5-1 with TRBJ1-3; 11 bases are shared with TRBD1. CDR3 length equals 16 residues. V shed 4 bases, J shed 0 bases, and the junction held 3 bases outside the gene matches. The germline V gene encodes CDR1 SGHRS and CDR2 YFSETQ. CDR3 sequence (DNA): TGCGCCAGCAGCCCCGGGACAGGGGGCTCTGGAAACACCATATATTTT. Amino acids: CASSPGTGGSGNTIYF.

The V and J genes are TRBV7-9 and TRBJ2-5, with D possibly TRBD2 on 5 matching bases. The germline V gene encodes CDR1 SEHNR and CDR2 FQNEAQ (reference sequence). The CDR3 loop spans 13 amino acids. V lost 5 bases and J lost 2, with 9 bases in between. In DNA form, the CDR3 reads TGTGCCAGCAGCCCACTAGGACAAGAGACCCAGTACTTC. Translated, it gives CASSPLGQETQYF.